The 20 T cell receptor beta chains below come from one sample, sequenced in a study of blood T cell repertoires in COVID-19. Profiling relied on immunoSEQ multiplex PCR, and the TCRdb table lists in-frame clones only, not all of them. This table holds 150,000 to 200,000 clones, around 76% found once. The sample was peripheral blood. These receptors originate from a woman aged 50 to 60 with active or convalescent COVID-19.

The chain joins TRBV29-1 to TRBJ1-5; a possible D gene is TRBD1 (5 bases). Germline CDR1 is SQVTM and CDR2 is ANQGSEA. Deletions cut 5 bases from V and 0 bases from J, with 8 bases between. The CDR3 covers 13 residues. The CDR3 region is CSVHQGSNQPQHF. The DNA of the CDR3 is TGCAGCGTTCATCAGGGTAGCAATCAGCCCCAGCATTTT.

V gene TRBV28 combines with J gene TRBJ2-3; 8 bases match TRBD2. V shed 2 bases, J shed 1 base, and the junction held 11 bases outside the gene matches. The CDR3 length is 18 residues. Germline V CDR1 and CDR2: MDHEN, SYDVKM. The CDR3 reads CASSLTSSGRRGTDTQYF. In nucleotides, the CDR3 is TGTGCCAGCAGTTTAACGTCCAGCGGGAGACGGGGCACAGATACGCAGTATTTT.

This chain connects TRBV28 to TRBJ1-1, with a possible D match to TRBD1 (5 bases). Germline V gene data show CDR1 as MDHEN and CDR2 as SYDVKM. V was pared by 1 base and J by 5 bases, with 23 bases between. The CDR3 runs 18 residues. CDR3 loop: CASSLFIRVGGIATEAFF. In DNA form, the CDR3 reads TGTGCCAGCAGTTTATTTATCAGGGTTGGCGGGATAGCGACTGAAGCTTTCTTT.

The CDR3 reads CASSTALGTSQHEQYF. CDR3 nucleotide sequence: TGTGCCAGCAGCACAGCCCTCGGGACTTCGCAGCACGAGCAGTACTTC. The chain carries TRBV7-2 and TRBJ2-7; D may be TRBD2 (6 bases). The CDR3 spans 16 residues. Germline V gene data show CDR1 as SGHTA and CDR2 as FQGNSA. Trimming pared 5 bases from V and 5 bases from J, leaving 22 bases between.

This chain uses TRBV7-9 with TRBJ1-5; the D is unclear. The germline CDR1 and CDR2 sequences are SEHNR and FQNEAQ (reference sequence). This CDR3 has 15 amino acids. Trimming removed 1 base at V and 2 bases at J, with 9 bases between. CDR3 DNA sequence: TGTGCCAGCAGCTTAGGCTGGGAGGGCAATCAGCCCCAGCATTTT. Amino acid sequence: CASSLGWEGNQPQHF.

This chain uses TRBV30 with TRBJ1-5; D gene unclear. Germline V gene lookup returns CDR1 GTSNPN and CDR2 SVGIG (reference sequence). V gave up 4 bases and J gave up 4 bases, with 11 bases separating them. The CDR3 is made up of 13 amino acids. The chain's CDR3 is CAWTEGLNQPQHF. In DNA form, the CDR3 reads TGTGCCTGGACGGAGGGCCTTAATCAGCCCCAGCATTTT.

V is TRBV19 and J is TRBJ2-1; 8 bases are a match to TRBD2. J gave up 7 bases and V 4 bases, and 6 bases lay outside the gene matches. CDR3 size: 14 residues. CDR1 is LNHDA, CDR2 SQIVND, per germline (reference sequence). The CDR3 here is CASSTSGTRNEQFF. For the CDR3, the DNA is TGTGCCAGTAGTACCTCCGGGACTAGAAATGAGCAGTTCTTC.

This CDR3 reads CASSYGTQAGNTIYF. In nucleotides, the CDR3 is TGTGCCAGCAGTTACGGGACACAGGCTGGAAACACCATATATTTT. The chain links TRBV6-5 to TRBJ1-3, with a possible D match to TRBD1 (6 bases). V lost 2 bases to trimming and J lost 2 bases, with 10 bases between them. Germline lookup yields CDR1 MNHEY and CDR2 SVGAGI. The CDR3 is 15 residues long.

V gene TRBV6-1 combines with J gene TRBJ1-2; D might be TRBD1 (5 bases). Germline loops: CDR1 MNHNS, CDR2 SASEGT. The CDR3 runs to 13 residues. Between the trimmed V and J ends, which lost 2 bases and 4 bases, there was a span of 8 bases. DNA of the CDR3: TGTGCCAGCAGTGAAAGTAGGGGCTATGGCTACACCTTC. Its protein is CASSESRGYGYTF.

The chain is built from TRBV3-1 (or the pseudogene TRBV3-2) and TRBJ2-5, with TRBD2 identical over 9 bases. Trimming at V came to 5 bases and at J to 2 bases, leaving 6 bases not matched to a gene. This CDR3 region has 15 residues. Germline V gene lookup returns CDR1 LGHDT and CDR2 YNNKEL (reference sequence). CDR3 bases: TGTGCCAGCAGCATACGGACTAGCGCACAAGAGACCCAGTACTTC. Protein product: CASSIRTSAQETQYF.

J is TRBJ2-7 and V is TRBV7-2, with 9 bases lining up with TRBD2. The CDR3 contains 18 residues. CDR1 and CDR2 from the germline V gene are SGHTA and FQGNSA. J lost 2 bases, V lost 5 bases, and 16 bases had no gene match. The CDR3 region has the DNA TGTGCCAGCAGCACCTCAGTCGGGCGGGGGGGGTCCCCCTACGAGCAGTACTTC. Residues: CASSTSVGRGGSPYEQYF.

This clone was observed once. The rearrangement uses TRBV5-1 and TRBJ2-6; maybe TRBD2 (6 bases). Trimming took off 2 bases at V and 4 bases at J, with 22 bases between the two ends. The germline V gene encodes CDR1 SGHRS and CDR2 YFSETQ. The CDR3 runs to 19 residues. DNA of the CDR3: TGCGCCAGCAGCTTTGGTGGGACGGGAGCTGTTGCGGGGGCCAACGTCCTGACTTTC. This sequence encodes CASSFGGTGAVAGANVLTF.

V usage is TRBV10-1 and J usage is TRBJ2-3, with unresolved D. V lost 5 bases and J lost 5, with 8 bases in between. Germline CDR1 is WNHNN and CDR2 is SYGVQD (reference sequence). The CDR3 loop spans 12 amino acids. The CDR3 DNA sequence: TGCGCCAGCAGTTCTAGAGGAGATACGCAGTATTTT. The encoded protein is CASSSRGDTQYF.

This chain links TRBV2 with TRBJ2-5; D is undetermined. The germline V and J ends were trimmed by 8 bases and 5 bases, with 15 bases remaining between them. Germline CDR1 SNHLY, CDR2 FYNNEI. The length of the CDR3 is 13 residues. The DNA of the CDR3 is TGTGCCAGCGTGTCAGATCTGCTGGAGACCCAGTACTTC. Amino acids: CASVSDLLETQYF.

The genes are TRBV2 and TRBJ1-6; a weak D match, TRBD1 (5 bases). The germline V gene encodes CDR1 SNHLY and CDR2 FYNNEI. CDR3 length: 15 residues. V was trimmed by 7 bases and J by 7 bases, leaving 17 bases between them. CDR3 amino acids: CASTSLPGLNSPLHF. CDR3 in DNA: TGTGCCAGCACTTCTTTGCCAGGGTTGAATTCACCCCTCCACTTT.

This clone has a handful of counts. This chain uses TRBV28 with TRBJ1-3, with TRBD1 as a possible D gene (5 bases). The V end lost 5 bases, the J end lost 1 base, and 12 bases lay between the germline ends. The CDR3 totals 15 residues. The germline CDR1 and CDR2 sequences are MDHEN and SYDVKM. CDR3 DNA: TGTGCCAGCAGTCCTCAGGGTGGATCTGGAAACACCATATATTTT. Translated, it gives CASSPQGGSGNTIYF.

This clone was observed a single time. The chain couples TRBV6-1 to TRBJ1-3; tentatively, D is TRBD1 (5 bases). Looked up from germline, CDR1 is MNHNS and CDR2 is SASEGT. The CDR3 runs to 17 residues. The germline V and J ends were trimmed by 4 bases and 3 bases, with 19 bases remaining between them. As DNA, the CDR3 is TGTGCCAGCAGTGCCCACGCAAGGGGTCTAAATGGAAACACCATATATTTT. It translates to CASSAHARGLNGNTIYF.

The rearrangement uses TRBV5-1 and TRBJ1-4; 7 nucleotides agree with TRBD1. CDR3 length: 15 amino acids. Germline V gene data show CDR1 as SGHRS and CDR2 as YFSETQ. The junction had 3 bases not matched to a gene; V was cut back by 0 bases and J by 4 bases. Written as DNA, the CDR3 is TGCGCCAGCAGCTTGGAGGGACAGAGTAATGAAAAACTGTTTTTT. Protein: CASSLEGQSNEKLFF.

This chain uses TRBV7-9 with TRBJ1-1, with TRBD1 matching 8 bases. There are 17 residues in the CDR3. Per germline, CDR1 SEHNR and CDR2 FQNEAQ (reference sequence). V trimming: 5 bases; J trimming: 5 bases; junction bases outside the gene matches: 16. CDR3 in amino acids: CASSAGQGRGGRTEAFF. CDR3 coding DNA: TGTGCCAGCAGCGCCGGACAGGGAAGGGGAGGTCGGACTGAAGCTTTCTTT. The full variable domain, its missing parts supplied by reference TRBV7-9 and TRBJ1-1, is DTGVSQNPRHKITKRGQNVTFRCDPISEHNRLYWYRQTLGQGPEFLTYFQNEAQLEKSRLLSDRFSAERPKGSFSTLEIQRTEQGDSAMYLCASSAGQGRGGRTEAFFGQGTRLTVV.

This clone showed up just a few times. V and J are TRBV19 and TRBJ1-2; no firm D call. The CDR3 has 15 residues. The germline CDR1 and CDR2 sequences are LNHDA and SQIVND (reference sequence). V lost 1 base, J lost 2 bases, and 11 bases lay in between. CDR3 region: CASSIGVGDNYGYTF. The CDR3 DNA reads TGTGCCAGTAGTATAGGTGTAGGAGACAACTATGGCTACACCTTC.